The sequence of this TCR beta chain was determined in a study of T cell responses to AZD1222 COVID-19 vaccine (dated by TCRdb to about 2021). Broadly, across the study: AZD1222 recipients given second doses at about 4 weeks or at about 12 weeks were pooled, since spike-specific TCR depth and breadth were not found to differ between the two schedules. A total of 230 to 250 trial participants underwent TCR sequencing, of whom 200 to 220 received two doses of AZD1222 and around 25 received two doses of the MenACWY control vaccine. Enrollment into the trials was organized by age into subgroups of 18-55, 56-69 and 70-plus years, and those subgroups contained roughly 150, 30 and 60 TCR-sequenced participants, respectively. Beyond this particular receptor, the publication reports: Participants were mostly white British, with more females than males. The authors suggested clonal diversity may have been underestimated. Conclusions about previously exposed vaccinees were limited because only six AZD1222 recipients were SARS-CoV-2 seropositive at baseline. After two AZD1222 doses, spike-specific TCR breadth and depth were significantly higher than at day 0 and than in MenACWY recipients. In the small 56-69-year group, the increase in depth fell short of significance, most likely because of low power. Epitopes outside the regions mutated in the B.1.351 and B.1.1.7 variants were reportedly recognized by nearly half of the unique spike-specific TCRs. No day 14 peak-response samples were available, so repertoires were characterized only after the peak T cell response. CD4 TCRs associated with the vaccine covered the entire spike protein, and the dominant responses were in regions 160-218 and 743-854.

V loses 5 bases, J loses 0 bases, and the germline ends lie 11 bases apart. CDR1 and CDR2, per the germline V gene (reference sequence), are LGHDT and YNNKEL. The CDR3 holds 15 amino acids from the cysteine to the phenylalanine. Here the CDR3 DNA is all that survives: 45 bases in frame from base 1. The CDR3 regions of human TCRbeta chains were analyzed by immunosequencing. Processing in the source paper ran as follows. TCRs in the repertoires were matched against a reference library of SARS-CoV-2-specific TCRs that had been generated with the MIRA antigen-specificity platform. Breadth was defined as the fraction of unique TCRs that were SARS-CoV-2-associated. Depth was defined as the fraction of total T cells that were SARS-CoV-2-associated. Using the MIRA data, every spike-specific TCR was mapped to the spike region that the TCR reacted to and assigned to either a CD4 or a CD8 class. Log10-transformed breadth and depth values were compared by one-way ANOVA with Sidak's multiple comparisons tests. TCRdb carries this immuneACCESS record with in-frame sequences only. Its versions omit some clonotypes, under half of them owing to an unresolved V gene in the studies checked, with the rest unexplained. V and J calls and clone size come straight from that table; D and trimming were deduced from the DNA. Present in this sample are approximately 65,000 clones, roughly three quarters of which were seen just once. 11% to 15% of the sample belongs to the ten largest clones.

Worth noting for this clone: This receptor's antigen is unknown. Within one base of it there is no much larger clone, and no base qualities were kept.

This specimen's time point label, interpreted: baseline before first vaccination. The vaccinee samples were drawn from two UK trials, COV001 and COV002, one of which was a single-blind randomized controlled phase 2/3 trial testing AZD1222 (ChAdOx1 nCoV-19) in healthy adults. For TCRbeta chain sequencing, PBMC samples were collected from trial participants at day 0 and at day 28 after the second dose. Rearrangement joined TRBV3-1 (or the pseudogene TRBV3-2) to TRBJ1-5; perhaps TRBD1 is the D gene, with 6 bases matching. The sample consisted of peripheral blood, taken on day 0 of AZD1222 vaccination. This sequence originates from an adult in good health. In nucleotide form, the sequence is TGTGCCAGCAGCAGCGGACAGTATAGCAATCAGCCCCAGCATTTT. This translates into CASSSGQYSNQPQHF.